The 10 T cell receptor beta chains below come from one sample, sequenced in a study of control samples from healthy donors and cancer patients. TCRdb's copy holds only in-frame clones and misses some; the assay was immunoSEQ multiplex PCR. The table includes 100,000 to 150,000 clones, 75% to 95% detected once. Input material: blood. The receptors originated from a man aged 40-50 years in good health.

The chain couples TRBV20-1 to TRBJ2-5, with D possibly called TRBD1 or TRBD2 (5 bases each). This CDR3 region has 12 residues. V gave up 3 bases and J gave up 7 bases, with 12 bases separating them. Germline CDR1 and CDR2: DFQATT and SNEGSKA (reference sequence). CDR3 protein: CSASGRGGTQYF. As DNA, the CDR3 is TGCAGTGCTAGTGGCCGGGGCGGGACCCAGTACTTC.

The V gene is TRBV4-2, the J gene TRBJ2-3, with a possible D match to TRBD2 (5 bases). Germline lookup yields CDR1 LGHNA and CDR2 YNFKEQ. The CDR3 extends over 14 amino acids. Trimming stripped 5 bases from V and 0 bases from J, with 9 bases between. DNA for the CDR3: TGTGCCAGCAGCTCCCGGACTAGCACAGATACGCAGTATTTT. Its translation: CASSSRTSTDTQYF.

This clone was observed once. V and J are TRBV19 and TRBJ1-4; D possibly corresponds to TRBD1 (5 bases). The CDR3 runs to 17 residues. Germline V gives CDR1 LNHDA, CDR2 SQIVND (reference sequence). Trimming pared 4 bases from V and 8 bases from J, leaving 23 bases between. Here the CDR3 DNA reads TGTGCCAGTAGTACGCCGCCGGGGCGGAGAGTTGGGGAAAAACTGTTTTTT. Protein product: CASSTPPGRRVGEKLFF.

To note about this clone: Other DNA sequences of this sample code for an identical CDR3. This sequence joins TRBV2 and TRBJ1-1; D is unclear. The ends were cut back, 7 bases at V and 1 base at J, with 10 bases in the middle. The CDR3 covers 13 residues. CDR1 is SNHLY and CDR2 is FYNNEI in the germline V gene. In nucleotides, the CDR3 is TGTGCCAGCACGTCTGGACGGAACACTGAAGCTTTCTTT. Protein: CASTSGRNTEAFF. Together with reference TRBV2 and TRBJ1-1, the CDR3 gives the full variable domain: EPEVTQTPSHQVTQMGQEVILRCVPISNHLYFYWYRQILGQKVEFLVSFYNNEISEKSEIFDDQFSVERPDGSNFTLKIRSTKLEDSAMYFCASTSGRNTEAFFGQGTRLTVV.

J is TRBJ1-4 and V is TRBV19; 7 bases map to TRBD1. Per germline, CDR1 LNHDA and CDR2 SQIVND (reference sequence). This CDR3 has 13 amino acids. J was trimmed by 8 bases and V by 3 bases; bases with no gene match: 3. The CDR3: CASSMTGWEKLFF. The CDR3 nucleotides read TGTGCCAGTAGTATGACAGGGTGGGAAAAACTGTTTTTT.

This clone has just one count. The genes are TRBV7-9 and TRBJ1-4, with D unclear. This CDR3 has 14 amino acids. Trimming stripped 3 bases from V and 8 bases from J, with 13 bases between. Germline CDR1 is SEHNR and CDR2 is FQNEAQ (reference sequence). The CDR3 is CASSFSDSEEKLFF. The CDR3, as DNA: TGTGCCAGCAGCTTCTCAGATTCAGAAGAAAAACTGTTTTTT.

This chain joins TRBV29-1 and TRBJ2-7; 7 nucleotides line up with TRBD1. The junction had 6 bases not matched to a gene; V was cut back by 7 bases and J by 3 bases. Germline lookup yields CDR1 SQVTM and CDR2 ANQGSEA. The CDR3 is 12 residues long. The CDR3 nucleotides are TGCAGCGCCCGTGGGACAGACTACGAGCAGTACTTC. Protein sequence: CSARGTDYEQYF.

This chain's CDR3 is CASSSWATEAFF. DNA for the CDR3: TGTGCCAGCAGCAGTTGGGCCACTGAAGCTTTCTTT. The rearrangement joins TRBV6-5 to TRBJ1-1; D call uncertain. V gave up 6 bases and J gave up 4 bases, with 9 bases separating them. Germline V gene sequence: CDR1 MNHEY, CDR2 SVGAGI. CDR3 length equals 12 residues.

J is TRBJ2-6 and V is TRBV19, with D possibly being TRBD2 (5 bases). The germline V gene has CDR1 LNHDA and CDR2 SQIVND (reference sequence). The CDR3 consists of 14 residues. Trimming shortened V by 8 bases and J by 2 bases, and 10 bases separated the two germline ends. The CDR3 loop is CASEAGAGANVLTF. The CDR3 DNA reads TGTGCCAGTGAGGCCGGGGCTGGGGCCAACGTCCTGACTTTC.

This clone was observed a single time. The genes are TRBV18 and TRBJ1-1; 8 bases align to TRBD1. V trimming: 2 bases; J trimming: 5 bases; junction bases outside the gene matches: 7. This CDR3 has 15 residues. Germline V gene lookup returns CDR1 KGHSH and CDR2 LQKENI. DNA for the CDR3: TGTGCCAGCTCACCAACACAGGGGGTCACTACTGAAGCTTTCTTT. Residues: CASSPTQGVTTEAFF.